This T cell receptor (beta chain) originates from a study of blood T cell repertoires in COVID-19. Looked up from germline, CDR1 is SGHTA and CDR2 is FQGNSA. This CDR3 is 15 amino acids long. The V segment lost 0 bases and the J segment 5 bases; nucleotides outside the gene matches: 7. Participant reports of clinical history set cohort assignment. This table comes from immunoSEQ multiplex PCR, and its TCRdb copy is limited to in-frame clones, with some not included. Here the sample spans around 160,000 clones, approximately 80% being singletons. The gene calls are TRBV7-2 and TRBJ2-7, with 7 nucleotides matching TRBD2. The clonotype was recovered from a woman in her sixties or seventies who had recovered from COVID-19. The sample taken for sequencing was PBMCs or T cells enriched from blood (not recorded which). In DNA form, the CDR3 reads TGTGCCAGCAGCTTAGCGGGGCAGCGGGGAGACGAGCAGTACTTC. This encodes CASSLAGQRGDEQYF.